This TCR beta chain was captured in a study of CD8 T cells in Susac syndrome. In the case of this clonotype: Antigen specificity is unknown.

The CDR3 length is 14 residues. The germline V gene encodes CDR1 PRHDT and CDR2 FYEKMQ (reference sequence). The J segment lost 4 bases and the V segment lost 5 bases, leaving 3 bases of the junction unmatched. From blood CD8+ and CD4+ T cells, TCR beta sequences were generated. General study results and limits: Acknowledgment was made by the study that its TCR sequencing and HLA analysis involved a relatively small number of individuals.

RNA totalling about 0.45 to 1 ug underwent reverse transcription with random hexamers. Amplification of the TCR beta CDR3 was carried out by immunoSEQ multiplex PCR, which spanned a total of 54 Vbeta and 13 Jbeta segments. TCRdb redid the calling of the immunoSEQ multiplex PCR reads with MiXCR, one entry per CDR3 protein. The data show approximately 280,000 distinct CDR3 sequences, about 88% seen once. Sequencing input: CD8+ T cells from PBMCs. This TCR was sampled from a human donor with multiple sclerosis. V gene TRBV13 combines with J gene TRBJ2-4; 9 nucleotides agree with TRBD2. The CDR3 here is CASSHTSGKNIQYF. CDR3 in DNA: TGTGCCAGCAGCCACACTAGCGGGAAAAACATTCAGTACTTC.